This entry lists 19 T cell receptor beta chains sequenced from one sample in a study of graft-versus-host responses after intestinal transplantation. The data were produced by immunoSEQ multiplex PCR, yet TCRdb's version contains in-frame clones alone and is incomplete. Here the sample spans about 39,000 clones, approximately 95% being singletons. Sequencing was performed on PBMCs, taken 734 days after intestinal transplantation. The receptors originated from a human patient who received an intestinal transplant, so some T cells may come from the graft donor.

The chain has TRBV7-2 and TRBJ1-1; 7 nucleotides line up with TRBD1. The CDR3 consists of 13 residues. Germline CDR1 is SGHTA and CDR2 is FQGNSA. V dropped 4 bases and J dropped 2; count of bases not matched to a gene: 1. CDR3 nucleotides: TGTGCCAGCAGCTGGGACAGTAACACTGAAGCTTTCTTT. Translation gives CASSWDSNTEAFF.

The chain has TRBV6-1 and TRBJ2-1; maybe TRBD2 (7 bases). Trimming cost V 8 bases and J 6 bases, with 20 bases left between them. The CDR3 contains 15 residues. In germline, CDR1 is MNHNS, CDR2 SASEGT. The CDR3 DNA reads TGTGCCAGCTTCGGGGGGACAAAGATTTTCAATGAGCAGTTCTTC. Its translation: CASFGGTKIFNEQFF.

This clone was observed a handful of times. In DNA, the CDR3 is TGTGCCAGCAGCAAAAACGTACCCGACGGGCCGTACACTGAAGCTTTCTTT. Its translation is CASSKNVPDGPYTEAFF. This chain connects TRBV21-1 to TRBJ1-1. TRBV21-1 is deemed a pseudogene. This CDR3 contains 17 residues.

The table lists this clone with a count of one. The V and J genes are TRBV5-4 and TRBJ2-1; 8 bases match TRBD2. The germline gives CDR1 SGHNT, CDR2 YYREEE (reference sequence). V was clipped by 5 bases and J by 7 bases; unmatched bases: 14. The CDR3 extends over 16 amino acids. CDR3 residues: CASRSARQREYNEQFF. The CDR3 DNA reads TGTGCCAGCAGATCCGCTCGGCAGCGGGAGTATAATGAGCAGTTCTTC. Using reference TRBV5-4 and TRBJ2-1 for the parts outside the CDR3, the full variable domain is ETGVTQSPTHLIKTRGQQVTLRCSSQSGHNTVSWYQQALGQGPQFIFQYYREEENGRGNFPPRFSGLQFPNYSSELNVNALELDDSALYLCASRSARQREYNEQFFGPGTRLTVL.

The chain couples TRBV7-6 to TRBJ2-7, with TRBD1 identical over 11 bases. The germline gives CDR1 SGHVS, CDR2 FNYEAQ. V lost 5 bases to trimming and J lost 5 bases; unmatched junction nucleotides: 8. The CDR3 is 15 amino acids. The DNA of the CDR3 is TGTGCCAGCAGCCCCCGGACAGGGGGCGCCCACGAGCAGTACTTC. Translated: CASSPRTGGAHEQYF.

This chain's CDR3 is CASSSQENTEAFF. CDR3 bases: TGTGCCAGCAGCTCCCAGGAGAACACTGAAGCTTTCTTT. The chain joins TRBV7-3 to TRBJ1-1; D remains ambiguous. Germline V gene lookup returns CDR1 SGHTA and CDR2 FQGTGA. V shed 4 bases and J shed 1 base, with 7 bases lying between them. CDR3 length: 13 amino acids. The variable domain in full, with the rest retrieved from reference TRBV7-3 and TRBJ1-1, is GAGVSQTPSNKVTEKGKYVELRCDPISGHTALYWYRQSLGQGPEFLIYFQGTGAADDSGLPNDRFFAVRPEGSVSTLKIQRTERGDSAVYLCASSSQENTEAFFGQGTRLTVV.

The chain couples TRBV6-1 to TRBJ2-4; 7 bases agree with TRBD1. J gave up 8 bases and V 2 bases, and 9 bases lay outside the gene matches. The germline CDR1 and CDR2 sequences are MNHNS and SASEGT. The CDR3 is 15 residues long. CDR3 nucleotide sequence: TGTGCCAGCAGTGAAACGATACAGGGGACGGACATTCAGTACTTC. Translated: CASSETIQGTDIQYF.

The chain has TRBV28 and TRBJ2-5; maybe TRBD1 (8 bases). CDR1 and CDR2 (germline): MDHEN, SYDVKM. Trimming stripped 6 bases from V and 5 bases from J, with 25 bases between. This CDR3 is built from 17 residues. The CDR3 loop reads CASSDYLRGHGGETQYF. The CDR3 DNA follows: TGTGCCAGCAGCGATTACCTCAGGGGGCACGGGGGGGAGACCCAGTACTTC.

The rearrangement uses TRBV6-1 and TRBJ1-2; D perhaps matches TRBD1 (5 bases). V shed 2 bases and J shed 4 bases, with 14 bases lying between them. CDR1 and CDR2 (germline): MNHNS, SASEGT. CDR3 length: 15 amino acids. Here the CDR3 reads CASSERAGPFYGYTF. CDR3 DNA sequence: TGTGCCAGCAGTGAACGGGCAGGGCCCTTCTATGGCTACACCTTC.

The rearrangement uses TRBV6-5 and TRBJ1-6; TRBD1 is a possible D gene (5 bases). V lost 4 bases, J lost 5 bases, and 12 bases lay in between. CDR3 length: 15 amino acids. Germline assignment: CDR1 MNHEY and CDR2 SVGAGI. CDR3 in amino acids: CASSSSGWNNSPLHF. In nucleotides, the CDR3 is TGTGCCAGCAGTTCCTCAGGGTGGAATAATTCACCCCTCCACTTT.

This chain connects TRBV5-4 to TRBJ2-3; possibly TRBD1 for D (7 bases). CDR3 length: 14 amino acids. Per germline, CDR1 SGHNT and CDR2 YYREEE (reference sequence). With 6 bases removed from V and 9 bases from J, the gap between germline ends came to 20 bases. The CDR3 spells CASTHKTGRMTQYF. CDR3 nucleotide sequence: TGTGCCAGCACCCATAAGACAGGGAGGATGACGCAGTATTTT.

The chain couples TRBV28 to TRBJ2-7; 7 nucleotides line up with TRBD1. Germline-derived CDR1 and CDR2 are MDHEN and SYDVKM. The CDR3 runs to 15 residues. Unmatched junction bases numbered 8, after V lost 4 bases and J lost 2 bases. The CDR3 sequence is CASSYLTGVPYEQYF. The CDR3 DNA sequence: TGTGCCAGCAGTTATTTAACAGGGGTGCCCTACGAGCAGTACTTC. Full variable domain (rest looked up from reference TRBV28 and TRBJ2-7): DVKVTQSSRYLVKRTGEKVFLECVQDMDHENMFWYRQDPGLGLRLIYFSYDVKMKEKGDIPEGYSVSREKKERFSLILESASTNQTSMYLCASSYLTGVPYEQYFGPGTRLTVT.

Only one count was recorded for this clone. The chain uses TRBV20-1 and TRBJ2-3; the D is unclear. Germline CDR1 DFQATT, CDR2 SNEGSKA (reference sequence). CDR3 size: 10 residues. With 0 bases removed from V and 10 bases from J, the gap between germline ends came to 5 bases. CDR3 loop: CSARDIAQYF. Written as DNA, the CDR3 is TGCAGTGCTAGAGATATTGCGCAGTATTTT.

The chain recombines TRBV19 with TRBJ2-5, with 9 bases matching TRBD2. The J segment lost 1 base and the V segment lost 5 bases, leaving 5 bases of the junction unmatched. The V gene's germline CDR1 is LNHDA and CDR2 SQIVND (reference sequence). This CDR3 has 15 residues. The CDR3: CASSRSRGGQETQYF. The DNA of the CDR3 is TGTGCCAGTAGTCGCTCGCGGGGGGGCCAAGAGACCCAGTACTTC.

V and J are TRBV5-1 and TRBJ2-3; D is possibly TRBD2 (5 bases). Germline loops: CDR1 SGHRS, CDR2 YFSETQ. V was shortened by 1 base and J by 3 bases, with 12 bases between the two germline ends. The CDR3 spans 15 residues. The CDR3 region has the DNA TGCGCCAGCAGCTTGCTTGCGGGTGGGACAGATACGCAGTATTTT. Translating it yields CASSLLAGGTDTQYF. Full variable domain (rest looked up from reference TRBV5-1 and TRBJ2-3): KAGVTQTPRYLIKTRGQQVTLSCSPISGHRSVSWYQQTPGQGLQFLFEYFSETQRNKGNFPGRFSGRQFSNSRSEMNVSTLELGDSALYLCASSLLAGGTDTQYFGPGTRLTVL.

The CDR3 sequence: CASSLIAGGYNEQFF. CDR3 nucleotides: TGTGCCAGCAGCTTAATTGCGGGGGGTTACAATGAGCAGTTCTTC. This chain connects TRBV5-4 to TRBJ2-1; 8 bases map to TRBD2. The germline CDR1 and CDR2 sequences are SGHNT and YYREEE (reference sequence). V lost 2 bases, J lost 4 bases, and 5 bases stayed unmatched. The CDR3 runs 15 residues.

The gene calls are TRBV27 and TRBJ1-2; TRBD1 matches 8 bases. The CDR3 covers 12 residues. CDR1 is MNHEY and CDR2 is SMNVEV in the germline V gene (reference sequence). The V and J ends lost 6 bases and 7 bases, in that order; junction bases with no gene match: 4. The CDR3 here is CASRTGVGGYTF. CDR3 in DNA: TGTGCCAGCAGGACAGGGGTTGGTGGCTACACCTTC.

The chain carries TRBV10-3 and TRBJ2-5, with D perhaps TRBD1 or TRBD2 (7 bases each). This CDR3 comprises 16 residues. With 0 bases removed from V and 4 bases from J, the gap between germline ends came to 15 bases. The germline V gene has CDR1 ENHRY and CDR2 SYGVKD. CDR3 nucleotide sequence: TGTGCCATCAGTGAGTCGGGAGGGGGCGCGGGAGAGACCCAGTACTTC. Translation gives CAISESGGGAGETQYF.

The CDR3: CASSLRGGDEQFF. DNA of the CDR3: TGTGCCAGCAGCTTAAGAGGGGGGGATGAGCAGTTCTTC. The chain has TRBV7-3 and TRBJ2-1; a weak D match, TRBD2 (7 bases). Germline CDR1 SGHTA, CDR2 FQGTGA. This CDR3 is 13 amino acids long. Trimming shortened V by 1 base and J by 8 bases, and 9 bases separated the two germline ends.